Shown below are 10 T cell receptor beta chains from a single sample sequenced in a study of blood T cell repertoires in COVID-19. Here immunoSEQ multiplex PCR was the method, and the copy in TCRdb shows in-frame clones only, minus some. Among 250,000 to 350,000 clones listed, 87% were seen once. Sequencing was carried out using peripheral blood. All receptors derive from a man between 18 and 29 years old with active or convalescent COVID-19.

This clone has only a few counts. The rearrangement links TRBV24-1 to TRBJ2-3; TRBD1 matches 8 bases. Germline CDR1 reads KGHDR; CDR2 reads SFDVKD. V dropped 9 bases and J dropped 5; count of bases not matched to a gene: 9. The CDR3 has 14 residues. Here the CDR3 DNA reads TGTGCCACCGGTCGTGGCAGGGGGCGAGATACGCAGTATTTT. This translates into CATGRGRGRDTQYF.

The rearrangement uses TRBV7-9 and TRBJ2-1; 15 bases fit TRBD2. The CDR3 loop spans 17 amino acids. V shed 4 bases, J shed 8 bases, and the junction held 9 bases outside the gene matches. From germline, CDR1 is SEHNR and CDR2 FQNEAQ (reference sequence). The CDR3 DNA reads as TGTGCCAGCAGCTCAGGACTAGCGGGGGGGCCAGGGGATGAGCAGTTCTTC. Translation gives CASSSGLAGGPGDEQFF.

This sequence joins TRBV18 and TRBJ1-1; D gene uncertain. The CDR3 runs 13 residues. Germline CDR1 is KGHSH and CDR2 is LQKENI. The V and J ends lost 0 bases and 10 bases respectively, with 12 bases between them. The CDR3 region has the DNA TGTGCCAGCTCACCACCAGGAGTGTTAGGAGCTTTCTTT. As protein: CASSPPGVLGAFF.

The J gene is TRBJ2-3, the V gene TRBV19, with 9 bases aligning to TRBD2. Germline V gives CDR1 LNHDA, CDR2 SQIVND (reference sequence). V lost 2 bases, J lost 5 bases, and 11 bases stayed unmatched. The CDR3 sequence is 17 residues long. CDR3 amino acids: CASSITPPSGMGDTQYF. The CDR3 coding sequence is TGTGCCAGTAGTATAACCCCCCCTAGCGGGATGGGAGATACGCAGTATTTT.

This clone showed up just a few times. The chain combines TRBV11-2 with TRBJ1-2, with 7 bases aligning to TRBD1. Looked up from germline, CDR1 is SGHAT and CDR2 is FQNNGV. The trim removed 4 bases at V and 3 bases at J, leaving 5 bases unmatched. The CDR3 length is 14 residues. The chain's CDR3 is CASSSDRVDYGYTF. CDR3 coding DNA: TGTGCCAGCAGCTCTGACAGGGTTGACTATGGCTACACCTTC.

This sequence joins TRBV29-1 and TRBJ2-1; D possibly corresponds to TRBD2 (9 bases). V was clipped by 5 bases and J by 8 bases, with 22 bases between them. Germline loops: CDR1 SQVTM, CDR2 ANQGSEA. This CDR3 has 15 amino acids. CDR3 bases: TGCAGCGTTAGGACAGGGACTAGCCCCTGGGATGAGCAGTTCTTC. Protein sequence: CSVRTGTSPWDEQFF.

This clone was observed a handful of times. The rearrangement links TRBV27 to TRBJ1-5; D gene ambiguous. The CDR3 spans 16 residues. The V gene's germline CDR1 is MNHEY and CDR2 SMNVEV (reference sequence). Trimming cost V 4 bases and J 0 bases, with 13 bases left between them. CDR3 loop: CASSSQSGYSNQPQHF. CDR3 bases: TGTGCCAGCAGTTCCCAATCGGGGTATAGCAATCAGCCCCAGCATTTT.

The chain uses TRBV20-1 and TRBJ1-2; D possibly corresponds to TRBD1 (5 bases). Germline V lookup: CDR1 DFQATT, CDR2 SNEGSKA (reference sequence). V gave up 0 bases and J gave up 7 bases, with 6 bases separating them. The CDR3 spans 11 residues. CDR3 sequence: CSARDRVGYTF. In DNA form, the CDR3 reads TGCAGTGCTAGAGACAGGGTTGGCTACACCTTC.

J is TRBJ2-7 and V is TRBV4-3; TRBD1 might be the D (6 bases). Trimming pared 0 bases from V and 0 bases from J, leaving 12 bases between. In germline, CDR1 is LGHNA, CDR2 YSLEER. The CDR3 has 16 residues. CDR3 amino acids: CASSQEFRGGSYEQYF. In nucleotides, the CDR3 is TGCGCCAGCAGCCAAGAATTCAGGGGTGGCTCCTACGAGCAGTACTTC.

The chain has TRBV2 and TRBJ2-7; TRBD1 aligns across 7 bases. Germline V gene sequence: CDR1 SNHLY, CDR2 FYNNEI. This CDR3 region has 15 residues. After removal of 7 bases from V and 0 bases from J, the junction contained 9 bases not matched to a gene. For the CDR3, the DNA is TGTGCCAGCACTCACGGACAGGCCCTCTCCTACGAGCAGTACTTC. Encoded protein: CASTHGQALSYEQYF. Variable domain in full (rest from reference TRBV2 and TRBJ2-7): EPEVTQTPSHQVTQMGQEVILRCVPISNHLYFYWYRQILGQKVEFLVSFYNNEISEKSEIFDDQFSVERPDGSNFTLKIRSTKLEDSAMYFCASTHGQALSYEQYFGPGTRLTVT.